This T cell receptor beta chain was sequenced in a study of tumor-infiltrating lymphocytes in primary liver carcinoma. Study as a whole: Men and women, 30 to 69 years of age, made up the patients. Tumor staging was T1-T3 N0M0; sizes spanned roughly 4 to 11 cm across. Overall study findings and caveats: Against blood, tumors held a significantly higher top-250-clone fraction (p = 0.039).

The input was 400 to 500 ng total RNA; TCR beta cDNA was made from it with a constant-region primer. ARM-PCR, slightly modified, supplied the TCR beta libraries through three nested multiplex PCR rounds. Two initial PCR rounds of ten to eleven cycles each paired TRBV1-TRBV30 forward primers with a C-beta reverse primer. TCRdb reprocessed the multiplex PCR reads with MiXCR, giving one entry per CDR3 protein. The repertoire holds roughly 190,000 distinct CDR3 sequences, with over 80% as singletons. To note about this clonotype: Its antigen is undetermined. One junction end disagrees with the germline gene, perhaps due to a read error.

DNA and RNA were both co-extracted from about 19-30 mg of bulk tissue that had not been sorted. CDR1 is SGHNT and CDR2 is YENEEA in the germline V gene. The CDR3 consists of 15 residues. This receptor was identified in a man in his forties with primary liver carcinoma and hepatitis B virus infection. The chain carries TRBV11-3 and TRBJ1-5; D is possibly TRBD1 (5 bases). The sample comprised tumor tissue from primary liver carcinoma. CDR3 region: CTSSLDVGVTQPQHF. CDR3 coding DNA: TGTACCAGCAGCTTAGATGTGGGGGTGACTCAGCCCCAGCATTTT.